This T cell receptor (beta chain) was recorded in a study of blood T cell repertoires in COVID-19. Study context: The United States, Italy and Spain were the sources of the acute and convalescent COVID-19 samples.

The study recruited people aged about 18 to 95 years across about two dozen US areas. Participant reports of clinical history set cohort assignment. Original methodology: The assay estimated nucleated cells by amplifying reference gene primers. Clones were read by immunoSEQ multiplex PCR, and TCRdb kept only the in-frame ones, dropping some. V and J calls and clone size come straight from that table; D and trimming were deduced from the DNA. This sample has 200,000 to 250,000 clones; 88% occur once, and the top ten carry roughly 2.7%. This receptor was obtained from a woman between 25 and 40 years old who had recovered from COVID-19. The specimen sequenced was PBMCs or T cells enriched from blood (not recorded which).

The CDR3 is CSARRTGELFF. The CDR3 DNA sequence: TGCAGTGCCAGACGGACCGGGGAGCTGTTTTTT. The rearrangement links TRBV20-1 to TRBJ2-2; D is undetermined. V dropped 6 bases and J dropped 5 bases, with 7 bases sitting between them. CDR3 length: 11 residues. CDR1 and CDR2 (germline): DFQATT, SNEGSKA (reference sequence).